The source of this T cell receptor beta chain is a study of CD8+ T cells in alopecia areata. Study details: Those patients who were treated received oral tofacitinib, which was given at 5 to 10 mg twice daily for moderate-to-severe alopecia areata.

Following extraction, RNA underwent reverse transcription to cDNA, which served as the sequencing template. This table comes from immunoSEQ multiplex PCR, and its TCRdb copy is limited to in-frame clones, with some not included. Of approximately 210,000 clones listed, 66% are singletons. The study, taken as a whole, reports: Scalp clonality, together with expanded CD8+ clones among the top 100, fell significantly with tofacitinib. Only a single nonresponder existed, so baseline CD8+ expansion links stay unclear. Numerous clones, expanded in lesions, remained in scalp and blood during tofacitinib.

Note on this clone: Antigen specificity is unknown.

CDR3 length equals 16 residues. Germline V gene lookup returns CDR1 GTSNPN and CDR2 SVGIG (reference sequence). Trimming took 3 bases from V and 4 from J, leaving 21 bases between them. Treatment denoted: oral pan-JAK inhibitor, 5-10 mg twice daily. This sequence originates from a human donor with alopecia areata. Specimen: CD4+ T cells sorted from blood, collected around week 42, from a patient treated with tofacitinib. The V gene is TRBV30, the J gene TRBJ1-2, with a weak D call TRBD1 (5 bases). CDR3 amino acids: CAWRHDTQARSYGYTF. The CDR3 region has the DNA TGTGCCTGGAGACACGATACACAGGCCCGAAGCTATGGCTACACCTTC.